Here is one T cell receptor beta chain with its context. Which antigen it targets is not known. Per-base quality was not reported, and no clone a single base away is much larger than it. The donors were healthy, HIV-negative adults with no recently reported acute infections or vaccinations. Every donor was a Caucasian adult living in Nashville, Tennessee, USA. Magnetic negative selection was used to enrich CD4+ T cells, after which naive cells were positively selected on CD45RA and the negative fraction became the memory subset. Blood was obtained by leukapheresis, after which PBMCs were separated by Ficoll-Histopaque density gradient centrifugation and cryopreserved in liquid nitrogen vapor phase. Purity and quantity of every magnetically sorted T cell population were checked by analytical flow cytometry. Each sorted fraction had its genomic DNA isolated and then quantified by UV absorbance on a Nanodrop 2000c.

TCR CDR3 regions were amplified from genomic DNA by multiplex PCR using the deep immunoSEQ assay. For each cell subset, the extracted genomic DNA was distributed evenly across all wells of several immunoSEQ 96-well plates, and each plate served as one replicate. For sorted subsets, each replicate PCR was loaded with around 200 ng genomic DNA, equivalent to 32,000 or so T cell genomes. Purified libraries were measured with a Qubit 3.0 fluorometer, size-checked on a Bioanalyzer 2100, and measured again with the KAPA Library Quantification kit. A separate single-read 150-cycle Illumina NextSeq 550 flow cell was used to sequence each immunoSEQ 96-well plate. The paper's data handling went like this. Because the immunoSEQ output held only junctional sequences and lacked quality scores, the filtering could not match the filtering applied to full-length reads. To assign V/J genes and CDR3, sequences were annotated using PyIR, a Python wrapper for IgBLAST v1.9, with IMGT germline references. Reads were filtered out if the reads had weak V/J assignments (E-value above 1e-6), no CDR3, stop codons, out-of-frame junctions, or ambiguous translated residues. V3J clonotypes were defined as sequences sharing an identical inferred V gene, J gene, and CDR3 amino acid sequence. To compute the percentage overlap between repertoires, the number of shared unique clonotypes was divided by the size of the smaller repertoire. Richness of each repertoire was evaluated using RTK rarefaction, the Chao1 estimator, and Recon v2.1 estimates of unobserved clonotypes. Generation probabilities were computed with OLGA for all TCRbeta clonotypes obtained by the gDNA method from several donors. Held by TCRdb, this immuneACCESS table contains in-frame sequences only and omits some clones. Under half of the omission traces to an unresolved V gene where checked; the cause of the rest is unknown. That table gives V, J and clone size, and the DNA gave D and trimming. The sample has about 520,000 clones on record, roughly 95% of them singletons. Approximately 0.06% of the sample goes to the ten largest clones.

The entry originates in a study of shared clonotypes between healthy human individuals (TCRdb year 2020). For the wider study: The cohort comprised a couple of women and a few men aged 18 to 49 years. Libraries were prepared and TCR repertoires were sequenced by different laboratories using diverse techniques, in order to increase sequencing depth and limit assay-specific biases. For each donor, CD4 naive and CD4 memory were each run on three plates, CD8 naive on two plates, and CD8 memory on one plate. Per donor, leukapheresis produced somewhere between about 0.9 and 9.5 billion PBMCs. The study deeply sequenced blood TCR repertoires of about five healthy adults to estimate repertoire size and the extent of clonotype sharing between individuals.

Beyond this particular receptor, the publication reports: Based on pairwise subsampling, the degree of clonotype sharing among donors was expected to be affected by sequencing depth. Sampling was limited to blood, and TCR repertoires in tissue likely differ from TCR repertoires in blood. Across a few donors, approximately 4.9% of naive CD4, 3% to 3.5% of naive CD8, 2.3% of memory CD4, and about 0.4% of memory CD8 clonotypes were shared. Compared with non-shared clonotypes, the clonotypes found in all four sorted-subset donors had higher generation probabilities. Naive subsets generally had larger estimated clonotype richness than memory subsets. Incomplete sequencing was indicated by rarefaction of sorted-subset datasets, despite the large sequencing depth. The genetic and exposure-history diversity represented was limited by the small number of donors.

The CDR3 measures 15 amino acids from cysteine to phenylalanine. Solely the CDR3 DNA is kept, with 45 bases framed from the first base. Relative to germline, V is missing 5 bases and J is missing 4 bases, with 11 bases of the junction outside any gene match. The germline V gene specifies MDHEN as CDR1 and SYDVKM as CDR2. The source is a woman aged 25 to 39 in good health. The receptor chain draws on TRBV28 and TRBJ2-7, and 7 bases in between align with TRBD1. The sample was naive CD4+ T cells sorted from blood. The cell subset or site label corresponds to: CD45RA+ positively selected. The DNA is TGTGCCAGCAGTGAAGCCGGGACAGATTTTTACGAGCAGTACTTC. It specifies CASSEAGTDFYEQYF.